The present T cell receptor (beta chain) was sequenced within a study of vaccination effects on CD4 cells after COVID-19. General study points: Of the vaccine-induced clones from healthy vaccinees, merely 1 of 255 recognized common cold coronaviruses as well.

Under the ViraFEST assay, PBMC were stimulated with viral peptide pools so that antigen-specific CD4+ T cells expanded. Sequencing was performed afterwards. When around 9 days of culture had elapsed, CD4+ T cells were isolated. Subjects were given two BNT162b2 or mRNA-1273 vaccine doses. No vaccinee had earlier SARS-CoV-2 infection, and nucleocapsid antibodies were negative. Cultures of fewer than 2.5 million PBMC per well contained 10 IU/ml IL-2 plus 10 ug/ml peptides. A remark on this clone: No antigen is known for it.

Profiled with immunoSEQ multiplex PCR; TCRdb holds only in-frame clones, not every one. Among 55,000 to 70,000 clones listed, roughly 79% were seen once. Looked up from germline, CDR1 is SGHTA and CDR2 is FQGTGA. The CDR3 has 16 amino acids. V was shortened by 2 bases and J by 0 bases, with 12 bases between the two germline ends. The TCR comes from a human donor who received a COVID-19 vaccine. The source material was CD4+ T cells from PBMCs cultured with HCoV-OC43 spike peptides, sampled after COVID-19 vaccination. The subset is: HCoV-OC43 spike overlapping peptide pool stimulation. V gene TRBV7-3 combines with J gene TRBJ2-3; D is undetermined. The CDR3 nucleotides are TGTGCCAGCAGCTTACAGCCCGATTCAAGCACAGATACGCAGTATTTT. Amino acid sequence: CASSLQPDSSTDTQYF.